This T cell receptor beta chain was sequenced in a study of blood T cell repertoires in COVID-19. Sequencing used immunoSEQ multiplex PCR; TCRdb keeps in-frame clones, though not all of them. Here the sample spans roughly 220,000 clones, more than 65% being singletons. J lost 5 bases, V lost 3 bases, and 11 bases had no gene match. The CDR3 spans 16 residues. CDR1 SGHDT and CDR2 YYEEEE come from the germline V gene. In its sample, this clone was seen a few times. This clonotype was sampled from a woman aged 55-70 years with acute or convalescent COVID-19. The chain uses TRBV5-6 and TRBJ2-5; 9 bases map to TRBD1. The sequencing sample was made of peripheral blood. CDR3 nucleotide sequence: TGTGCCAGCAGCTCCTCGGGACAGGGCTACGTTGAGACCCAGTACTTC. As protein: CASSSSGQGYVETQYF. Combining the CDR3 with reference TRBV5-6 and TRBJ2-5 gives the whole variable domain DAGVTQSPTHLIKTRGQQVTLRCSPKSGHDTVSWYQQALGQGPQFIFQYYEEEERQRGNFPDRFSGHQFPNYSSELNVNALLLGDSALYLCASSSSGQGYVETQYFGPGTRLLVL.